The clone carrying this T cell receptor beta chain occurred a few times. TCRdb ran MiXCR on the RT-PCR reads and lists one entry per CDR3 protein. The data show about 680,000 distinct CDR3 sequences, with 14% seen just once and 3% to 4.5% held by the top ten. This CDR3 has 14 residues. The V gene lost 10 bases and the J gene lost 5 bases, with 21 bases spanning the gap. From germline, CDR1 is SGDLS and CDR2 YYNGEE. The J gene is TRBJ1-1, the V gene TRBV9; D is ambiguous. The clonotype originates from a female donor in good health, serving as a healthy control. The sample comprised memory CD4+ T cells from blood. CDR3 nucleotides: TGTGCCGGTGGGAGAGGGCCCCAGGAGACTGAAGCTTTCTTT. Its translation is CAGGRGPQETEAFF.